This T cell receptor (beta chain) is drawn from a study of cytomegalovirus exposure and HLA in healthy donors. Points from the study as a whole: Analyzed later, most CMV-associated TCR beta chains appeared HLA-restricted. It was reported that the classifier diagnosed cytomegalovirus status with high specificity and sensitivity in both the original and validation cohorts.

V was clipped by 4 bases and J by 4 bases, with 22 bases between them. Germline V gives CDR1 LGHNA, CDR2 YSLEER. The CDR3 is 17 amino acids. PCR amplification relied on 60 Vbeta primers (plus 13 Jbeta primers). Clones were read by immunoSEQ multiplex PCR, and TCRdb kept only the in-frame ones, dropping some. The sample contains around 120,000 clones, about 80% of which appear only once. Turning to this clone: Antigen: not known.

The TCR was taken from a female donor in good health and CMV-seropositive. The specimen was PBMCs. This chain uses TRBV4-3 with TRBJ1-2; D possibly corresponds to TRBD1 (5 bases). CDR3 amino acids: CASSPFKPGQRGYGYTF. The CDR3 nucleotides read TGCGCCAGCAGCCCATTTAAACCGGGCCAAAGGGGCTATGGCTACACCTTC.